Below, 10 T cell receptor beta chains from the same sample are listed, as sequenced in a study of T cell responses to AZD1222 COVID-19 vaccine. The assay was immunoSEQ multiplex PCR, and TCRdb's table has in-frame clones only and misses some. The sample contains some 150,000 clones, over 75% of which appear only once. This specimen consisted of peripheral blood, obtained 28 days after the second AZD1222 dose. Receptors were obtained from an adult who received the AZD1222 COVID-19 vaccine.

The V call is TRBV19, the J call TRBJ2-2; 8 positions agree with TRBD2. This CDR3 spans 13 amino acids. The germline V gene encodes CDR1 LNHDA and CDR2 SQIVND (reference sequence). After removal of 6 bases from V and 6 bases from J, the junction contained 3 bases not matched to a gene. CDR3 residues: CASRTSVAGELFF. The CDR3 DNA sequence: TGTGCCAGTAGGACTAGCGTGGCCGGGGAGCTGTTTTTT.

This clone turned up a few times. The chain recombines TRBV7-9 with TRBJ1-4, with a weak D call TRBD1 (6 bases). The CDR3 loop spans 14 amino acids. The V end was cut by 5 bases, the J end by 13 bases, with 20 bases between. The germline V gene encodes CDR1 SEHNR and CDR2 FQNEAQ (reference sequence). In DNA form, the CDR3 reads TGTGCCAGCAGCCACGGGGACAAACGGAGAGGACTGTTTTTT. Its translation is CASSHGDKRRGLFF.

This chain uses TRBV18 with TRBJ1-2; D gene unclear. Trimming cost V 3 bases and J 8 bases, with 10 bases left between them. This CDR3 has 12 amino acids. Germline V lookup: CDR1 KGHSH, CDR2 LQKENI. CDR3 sequence reads: CASSPLGYGYTF. In DNA form, the CDR3 reads TGTGCCAGCTCACCCCTGGGGTACGGCTACACCTTC.

The rearrangement uses TRBV11-2 and TRBJ1-1; D ambiguous. The germline gives CDR1 SGHAT, CDR2 FQNNGV. The CDR3 loop spans 15 amino acids. V dropped 3 bases and J dropped 0 bases, with 11 bases sitting between them. The CDR3 coding sequence is TGTGCCAGCAGCTTGGAAGCCAGGATGAACACTGAAGCTTTCTTT. Amino acid sequence: CASSLEARMNTEAFF.

The CDR3 DNA reads TGCGCCAGCAGCCAAGATAGGGCGGGAGGGCCCGGCGGGGAGCTGTTTTTT. This codes for CASSQDRAGGPGGELFF. This sequence joins TRBV4-1 and TRBJ2-2; 9 bases are shared with TRBD2. The CDR3 sequence is 17 residues long. With 0 bases clipped from V and 7 bases from J, the junction kept 9 bases outside the gene matches. Germline CDR1 MGHRA, CDR2 YSYEKL.

The V and J genes are TRBV5-1 and TRBJ1-2, with D possibly matching TRBD1 (6 bases). The germline CDR1 and CDR2 sequences are SGHRS and YFSETQ. V was pared by 2 bases and J by 8 bases, with 16 bases between. CDR3 size: 14 residues. This chain's CDR3 is CASSLPQGGYGYTF. The CDR3 DNA sequence: TGCGCCAGCAGCTTACCACAGGGAGGTTACGGCTACACCTTC.

The rearrangement joins TRBV5-1 to TRBJ1-1, with a weak D call TRBD1 (5 bases). The CDR3 length is 15 residues. The germline gives CDR1 SGHRS, CDR2 YFSETQ. V lost 0 bases and J lost 5, with 14 bases in between. The CDR3 coding sequence is TGCGCCAGCAGCTTGGCCGTCCAGGGTACGACTGAAGCTTTCTTT. Its translation: CASSLAVQGTTEAFF.

DNA for the CDR3: TGCGCCAGCAGCCCTAGACAGGGAGGTATAGATGAGCAGTTCTTC. Amino acids: CASSPRQGGIDEQFF. This sequence joins TRBV5-1 and TRBJ2-1, with a weak D call TRBD1 (7 bases). The CDR3 is made up of 15 amino acids. The V end lost 4 bases, the J end lost 8 bases, and 19 bases lay between the germline ends. Germline CDR1 SGHRS, CDR2 YFSETQ.

This sequence joins TRBV15 and TRBJ1-5, with 10 bases that match TRBD1. CDR1 is LNHNV, CDR2 YYDKDF, per germline (reference sequence). V trimming: 3 bases; J trimming: 2 bases; junction bases outside the gene matches: 13. This CDR3 is built from 19 residues. The CDR3 DNA is TGTGCCACCAGCAGGGGTAGACAGGGGGCCGGATCAGGCAATCAGCCCCAGCATTTT. It yields the protein CATSRGRQGAGSGNQPQHF.

This clone showed up just once. The rearrangement joins TRBV6-8 to TRBJ1-1, with D hard to call. The germline V and J ends were trimmed by 5 bases and 5 bases, with 12 bases remaining between them. This CDR3 has 13 amino acids. Per germline, CDR1 MNHGY and CDR2 SAAAGT. The CDR3 loop reads CASSISPDTEAFF. The CDR3, as DNA: TGTGCCAGCAGTATATCCCCCGATACTGAAGCTTTCTTT.